The 29 T cell receptor beta chains presented below share a single source sample, sequenced in a study of T-cell memory formation after mild COVID-19. TCRdb re-derived calls from the 5' RACE reads in MiXCR, one entry per CDR3 protein. This sample yields roughly 500,000 distinct CDR3 sequences, of which around 21% are seen a single time; around 12% belongs to the top ten. The sample taken for sequencing was PBMCs or a T cell subset sorted from them (not recorded which). The receptors come from an adult woman who had mild COVID-19 (a few samples of this study predate the infection). Cell type and time point are not known.

This clonotype has more than one count but fewer than ten. The rearrangement links TRBV7-6 to TRBJ2-3; no clear D. Germline values: CDR1 SGHVS, CDR2 FNYEAQ. The CDR3 is made up of 15 amino acids. The V gene lost 7 bases and the J gene lost 3 bases, with 17 bases spanning the gap. The CDR3 sequence is CASTLLYSRTDTQYF. CDR3 coding DNA: TGTGCCAGCACCCTACTCTACAGCAGAACAGATACGCAGTATTTT.

There are a few counts of this clonotype. This rearrangement joins TRBV7-9 to TRBJ2-1, with TRBD1 matching over 7 bases. Losses at the gene ends were 1 base for V and 9 bases for J; bases not matched to a gene: 3. The CDR3 spans 13 residues. Germline V gene sequence: CDR1 SEHNR, CDR2 FQNEAQ (reference sequence). The CDR3 coding sequence is TGTGCCAGCAGCTTAGAGGGGGCTGGTGAGCAGTTCTTC. This sequence encodes CASSLEGAGEQFF.

The chain employs TRBV5-1 and TRBJ2-3; tentatively, D is TRBD1 (5 bases). CDR3 length: 11 residues. Germline V gene lookup returns CDR1 SGHRS and CDR2 YFSETQ. V lost 6 bases, J lost 5 bases, and 7 bases lay in between. CDR3 region: CASIQGDTQYF. In DNA form, the CDR3 reads TGCGCCAGCATCCAGGGAGATACGCAGTATTTT.

This clonotype was observed many times. The chain carries TRBV7-9 and TRBJ2-3, with a weak D call TRBD2 (5 bases). The CDR3 covers 16 residues. Trimming cost V 1 base and J 1 base, with 12 bases left between them. CDR1 and CDR2 from the germline V gene are SEHNR and FQNEAQ (reference sequence). The CDR3 DNA follows: TGTGCCAGCAGCTTAGACGCGGGCGGCCGCACAGATACGCAGTATTTT. Translating gives CASSLDAGGRTDTQYF.

This clonotype was detected only a few times. This chain joins TRBV7-9 and TRBJ2-7; 9 bases agree with TRBD2. The CDR3 consists of 12 residues. Germline V CDR1 and CDR2: SEHNR, FQNEAQ (reference sequence). The CDR3 loop is CAEQGGRGEQYF. For the CDR3, the DNA is TGTGCAGAGCAGGGCGGGAGGGGCGAGCAGTACTTC.

This clonotype was counted between two and nine times. The chain links TRBV6-5 to TRBJ2-7; the D call may be TRBD1 or TRBD2 (5 bases each). Trimming cost V 6 bases and J 6 bases, with 15 bases left between them. CDR3 length: 13 amino acids. Germline V gene data show CDR1 as MNHEY and CDR2 as SVGAGI. CDR3 DNA sequence: TGTGCCAGCAGCTACAGGAGGTCCGCCGAGCAGTACTTC. Residues: CASSYRRSAEQYF.

The V call is TRBV27, the J call TRBJ2-4; D is unresolved. V lost 6 bases to trimming and J lost 15 bases, with 15 bases between them. Germline assignment: CDR1 MNHEY and CDR2 SMNVEV (reference sequence). CDR3 length: 11 amino acids. CDR3 in DNA: TGTGCCAGCAGGGGTGGGGTGGATTGGTACTTC. Protein product: CASRGGVDWYF.

The table lists this clonotype with a few counts. V gene TRBV7-9 combines with J gene TRBJ2-7; 10 bases agree with TRBD2. V gave up 5 bases and J gave up 0 bases; unmatched junction bases: 4. Germline-derived CDR1 and CDR2 are SEHNR and FQNEAQ (reference sequence). The CDR3 is made up of 15 amino acids. In DNA form, the CDR3 reads TGTGCCAGCAGCCCTAGCGGGGGAAGCTCCTACGAGCAGTACTTC. Translated, it gives CASSPSGGSSYEQYF. The full variable domain, in which reference TRBV7-9 and TRBJ2-7 provide the parts outside the CDR3, is DTGVSQNPRHKITKRGQNVTFRCDPISEHNRLYWYRQTLGQGPEFLTYFQNEAQLEKSRLLSDRFSAERPKGSFSTLEIQRTEQGDSAMYLCASSPSGGSSYEQYFGPGTRLTVT.

The rearrangement joins TRBV6-5 to TRBJ1-6; D not resolved. V was cut by 0 bases and J by 5 bases, with 14 bases left in between. The CDR3 is 17 residues long. Germline values: CDR1 MNHEY, CDR2 SVGAGI. The CDR3, as DNA: TGTGCCAGCAGTTACTCGAATGGTGTCACCAATAATTCACCCCTCCACTTT. Amino acid sequence: CASSYSNGVTNNSPLHF.

The chain joins TRBV29-1 to TRBJ2-3; maybe TRBD2 (5 bases). From germline, CDR1 is SQVTM and CDR2 ANQGSEA. CDR3 length: 13 amino acids. Trimming took 7 bases from V and 2 from J, leaving 13 bases between them. The CDR3: CSARPGNTDTQYF. CDR3 sequence (DNA): TGCAGCGCCCGCCCGGGGAACACAGATACGCAGTATTTT.

This chain joins TRBV27 and TRBJ2-7; D uncertain. Germline V gives CDR1 MNHEY, CDR2 SMNVEV (reference sequence). This CDR3 contains 13 residues. Trimming stripped 7 bases from V and 1 base from J, with 11 bases between. CDR3 coding DNA: TGTGCCAGCATAGGAGCGCCTTCCTACGAGCAGTACTTC. Translation gives CASIGAPSYEQYF.

Many counts were recorded for this clonotype. The rearrangement joins TRBV9 to TRBJ2-5, with TRBD2 as a possible D gene (7 bases). The CDR3 length is 15 residues. V was pared by 4 bases and J by 5 bases, with 18 bases between. Germline V lookup: CDR1 SGDLS, CDR2 YYNGEE. The CDR3 here is CASSPGGALVETQYF. DNA of the CDR3: TGTGCCAGCAGCCCTGGGGGGGCCCTAGTGGAGACCCAGTACTTC.

V gene TRBV12-3 or TRBV12-4 combines with J gene TRBJ2-1; D is uncertain. V was cut by 3 bases and J by 10 bases, with 4 bases left in between. CDR3 length: 10 amino acids. The chain's CDR3 is CASSFKEQFF. The CDR3 nucleotides are TGTGCCAGCAGTTTTAAGGAGCAGTTCTTC.

V usage is TRBV23-1 and J usage is TRBJ2-3; 13 positions agree with TRBD2. TRBV23-1 is reported as an ORF; its role is uncertain. Germline trimming cut 8 bases from V and 9 bases from J; bases unmatched to any gene: 11. The CDR3 covers 15 residues. This CDR3 reads CASGRLAGGPETQYF. The CDR3 DNA sequence: TGCGCCAGCGGACGACTAGCGGGGGGCCCCGAAACGCAGTATTTT.

This clonotype was seen only a few times. V usage is TRBV29-1 and J usage is TRBJ2-1; 7 positions agree with TRBD2. This CDR3 region has 16 residues. The germline V gene encodes CDR1 SQVTM and CDR2 ANQGSEA. V lost 5 bases to trimming and J lost 0 bases; unmatched junction nucleotides: 10. CDR3 amino acids: CSVLVLAQSSYNEQFF. The CDR3 nucleotides read TGCAGCGTTCTAGTACTAGCGCAGAGCTCCTACAATGAGCAGTTCTTC.

J is TRBJ2-5 and V is TRBV10-3; 10 nucleotides align to TRBD2. J was trimmed by 5 bases and V by 10 bases; bases with no gene match: 10. CDR3 length equals 14 residues. Germline CDR1 ENHRY, CDR2 SYGVKD. The CDR3, as DNA: TGTGCCAACTCCCTAGCGGGGGCCGGGGAGACCCAGTACTTC. It specifies CANSLAGAGETQYF.

The chain combines TRBV12-3 or TRBV12-4 with TRBJ1-1; 7 bases align to TRBD1. This CDR3 has 16 residues. The V gene end was trimmed by 3 bases and the J gene end by 1 base; junction bases not matched to a gene: 8. DNA for the CDR3: TGTGCCAGCAGTTTGACGAGACAGGGAACGAACACTGAAGCTTTCTTT. This gives the protein CASSLTRQGTNTEAFF.

This clonotype was seen a handful of times. This chain connects TRBV11-2 to TRBJ2-3, with D possibly matching TRBD1 (6 bases). The V gene lost 1 base and the J gene lost 2 bases, with 16 bases spanning the gap. This CDR3 is 17 amino acids long. CDR1 is SGHAT and CDR2 is FQNNGV in the germline V gene. The CDR3 sequence is CASSLVPPGAFTDTQYF. CDR3 DNA: TGTGCCAGCAGCTTAGTTCCCCCAGGGGCCTTCACAGATACGCAGTATTTT.

This clonotype was picked up a small number of times. The chain carries TRBV12-3 or TRBV12-4 and TRBJ2-3, with TRBD2 as a possible D gene (7 bases). With 1 base removed from V and 4 bases from J, the gap between germline ends came to 12 bases. The CDR3 loop spans 15 amino acids. Here the CDR3 DNA reads TGTGCCAGCAGTTTAGGCTGGGGGGGCCCAGATACGCAGTATTTT. The encoded protein is CASSLGWGGPDTQYF.

The table lists this clonotype with a few counts. J is TRBJ2-3 and V is TRBV11-2, with TRBD1 identical over 7 bases. The CDR3 has 17 amino acids. Germline trimming cut 3 bases from V and 2 bases from J; bases unmatched to any gene: 11. The germline V gene has CDR1 SGHAT and CDR2 FQNNGV. CDR3 bases: TGTGCCAGCAGCTTTGTGAAGGGGGCGAGGGCCACAGATACGCAGTATTTT. Encoded protein: CASSFVKGARATDTQYF.

This clonotype occurred a few times. The genes are TRBV3-1 and TRBJ2-1; TRBD1 aligns across 7 bases. The CDR3 sequence is 17 residues long. The J segment lost 4 bases and the V segment lost 4 bases, leaving 13 bases of the junction unmatched. Germline loops: CDR1 LGHDT, CDR2 YNNKEL (reference sequence). DNA for the CDR3: TGTGCCAGCAGCCCCTTCCCGTTACAGGGGACATACAATGAGCAGTTCTTC. Its protein product is CASSPFPLQGTYNEQFF.

There are a few counts of this clonotype. CDR3: CASSQVGDTGELFF. CDR3 in DNA: TGCGCCAGCAGCCAAGTGGGGGACACCGGGGAGCTGTTTTTT. The V call is TRBV4-1, the J call TRBJ2-2, with D perhaps being TRBD1 or TRBD2 (5 bases each). V lost 1 base to trimming and J lost 3 bases, with 6 bases between them. CDR1 MGHRA and CDR2 YSYEKL come from the germline V gene. The CDR3 runs 14 residues.

The CDR3 DNA reads as TGTGCCAGCAGGGCCTTGGGCGTGAGGGAGCAGTACTTC. This encodes CASRALGVREQYF. This sequence joins TRBV11-2 and TRBJ2-7; the D is unclear. The CDR3 covers 13 residues. Per the germline V gene, CDR1 is SGHAT and CDR2 is FQNNGV. Trimming took 6 bases from V and 7 from J, leaving 16 bases between them. The complete variable domain, with remaining parts taken from reference TRBV11-2 and TRBJ2-7, reads EAGVAQSPRYKIIEKRQSVAFWCNPISGHATLYWYQQILGQGPKLLIQFQNNGVVDDSQLPKDRFSAERLKGVDSTLKIQPAKLEDSAVYLCASRALGVREQYFGPGTRLTVT.

This clonotype has only a few counts. This sequence joins TRBV6-2 or TRBV6-3 and TRBJ2-7, with unresolved D. The CDR3 is 13 residues long. V was cut by 6 bases and J by 3 bases, with 12 bases left in between. Germline assignment: CDR1 MNHEY and CDR2 SVGEGT. The CDR3 loop is CASSLPAVYEQYF. In DNA form, the CDR3 reads TGTGCCAGCAGCCTGCCGGCCGTCTACGAGCAGTACTTC.

This clonotype has a handful of counts. The chain employs TRBV30 and TRBJ2-1, with D unresolved. The CDR3 is 11 amino acids. Trimming stripped 3 bases from V and 9 bases from J, with 9 bases between. Looked up from germline, CDR1 is GTSNPN and CDR2 is SVGIG (reference sequence). The CDR3 bases are TGTGCCTGGAGGCGATCTTCTGAGCAGTTCTTC. It encodes CAWRRSSEQFF.

V usage is TRBV6-6 and J usage is TRBJ2-3; TRBD1 might be the D (5 bases). Trimming stripped 8 bases from V and 1 base from J, with 7 bases between. Germline CDR1 and CDR2: MNHNY and SVGAGI (reference sequence). The CDR3 sequence is 12 residues long. DNA for the CDR3: TGTGCCAGCGGACATCGCACAGATACGCAGTATTTT. Translated: CASGHRTDTQYF.

This clonotype occurred a few times. This sequence joins TRBV28 and TRBJ2-7; D unclear. This CDR3 has 14 amino acids. Per the germline V gene, CDR1 is MDHEN and CDR2 is SYDVKM. Between the trimmed V and J ends, which lost 0 bases and 2 bases, there was a span of 8 bases. The CDR3 region is CASSLWAPTYEQYF. In nucleotides, the CDR3 is TGTGCCAGCAGTTTATGGGCACCGACCTACGAGCAGTACTTC.

The chain combines TRBV13 with TRBJ1-6, with a weak D call TRBD1 (5 bases). The CDR3 runs to 11 residues. Trimming removed 11 bases at V and 8 bases at J, with 10 bases between. Germline V gene lookup returns CDR1 PRHDT and CDR2 FYEKMQ (reference sequence). For the CDR3, the DNA is TGTGCCGGGGCGTGGGATTCACCCCTCCACTTT. Amino acids: CAGAWDSPLHF.

The chain employs TRBV25-1 and TRBJ2-7, with D unclear. The length of the CDR3 is 12 residues. Per the germline V gene, CDR1 is MGHDK and CDR2 is SYGVNS. V was cut by 4 bases and J by 4 bases, with 8 bases left in between. DNA for the CDR3: TGTGCCAGCAGTGTTTCCGATTACGAGCAGTACTTC. It specifies CASSVSDYEQYF.